This TCR beta chain originates from a study of cytomegalovirus exposure and HLA in healthy donors. General study findings and limits: A later analysis by the authors found several of the most significant clusters apparently linked to common viral pathogens.

CDR1 and CDR2 (germline): GTSNPN, SVGIG (reference sequence). Between the trimmed V and J ends, which lost 6 bases and 0 bases, there was a span of 10 bases. CDR3 length: 13 amino acids. Donors had nominal health at sampling but likely had unrecorded immune exposures. Worth noting for this clone: The antigen remains unidentified.

Researchers ran the PCR with 60 Vbeta and 13 Jbeta primers. Produced via immunoSEQ multiplex PCR; TCRdb's table is partial and in-frame only. The sample carries around 180,000 clones, 60% to 80% recorded once. The chain has TRBV30 and TRBJ2-3, with D possibly TRBD2 on 6 matching bases. Sequenced sample: PBMCs. The receptor comes from a woman between 45 and 60 years old in good health and CMV-seropositive. The CDR3 loop reads CACGGSSTDTQYF. In nucleotides, the CDR3 is TGTGCCTGCGGGGGATCTAGCACAGATACGCAGTATTTT.